Included here is one T cell receptor beta chain sequence, with context. TCRdb keeps only in-frame clones here, not all; method: immunoSEQ multiplex PCR. Here the sample spans 200,000 to 300,000 clones, around 88% being singletons. The V end was cut by 8 bases, the J end by 1 base, with 11 bases between. The germline CDR1 and CDR2 sequences are SEHNR and FQNEAQ (reference sequence). This CDR3 is 13 amino acids long. These data come from a study of blood T cell repertoires in COVID-19. The chain combines TRBV7-9 with TRBJ2-5; perhaps TRBD2 as D (5 bases). This clonotype was obtained from a woman aged 40 to 50 with acute COVID-19. Sequenced material: PBMCs or T cells enriched from blood (not recorded which). The CDR3 DNA reads TGTGCCAGCCTCGGGAACGGCCAAGAGACCCAGTACTTC. Its translation: CASLGNGQETQYF.